The present T cell receptor (beta chain) was sequenced within a study of T cell responses to AZD1222 COVID-19 vaccine. Findings and caveats of the study: Two AZD1222 doses significantly raised spike-specific TCR breadth and depth over controls.

Regarding this clone: Its antigen remains unidentified.

The table came from immunoSEQ multiplex PCR; TCRdb's copy has only in-frame clones and leaves some out. The top ten clones hold roughly 6.1% of a sample with 50,000 to 70,000 clones, approximately 89% of them seen once. The CDR3 extends over 18 amino acids. V lost 5 bases and J lost 1; bases outside the gene matches: 14. The germline CDR1 and CDR2 sequences are MNHEY and SMNVEV (reference sequence). Sequences were derived from peripheral blood, sampled 28 days after the second AZD1222 dose. This receptor was obtained from an adult who received the AZD1222 COVID-19 vaccine. The chain joins TRBV27 to TRBJ1-3; 7 bases are a match to TRBD1. The chain's CDR3 is CASSLRVTGSTSGNTIYF. The CDR3 bases are TGTGCCAGCAGTCTTAGGGTGACAGGGTCAACTTCTGGAAACACCATATATTTT.